This entry concerns a single T cell receptor (beta chain). The target antigen is unknown. This sample was included in a study of naive and memory T cell subsets. Overall study findings and caveats: Possibly reflecting memory cells re-expressing CD45RA, a few larger clonotypes occurred in naive repertoires, especially CD8. Gini index rose across naive, CM, EM and EMRA in CD4 and CD8. Over 95% of naive TCR sequences appeared only once after error correction, unlike memory subsets.

The germline V and J ends were trimmed by 4 bases and 5 bases, with 15 bases remaining between them. The CDR3 runs to 15 residues. The germline gives CDR1 KGHSH, CDR2 LQKENI. Both TRBC1 and TRBC2 were covered by a beta constant-region primer of two equimolar oligonucleotides. The ligated cDNA underwent four PCR rounds using SP2 and nested alpha and beta constant-region primers. TCRdb ran MiXCR on the UMI-ligation and nested PCR reads and lists one entry per CDR3 protein. The data hold 150,000 or so distinct CDR3 sequences, with 20% to 25% observed a single time. This TCR derives from a human donor in good health. V is TRBV18 and J is TRBJ1-5; D call uncertain. Sample: naive CD4+ T cells from blood. The CDR3 is CASSLRIVVDQPQHF. The CDR3 DNA reads as TGTGCCAGCTCACTTCGCATAGTTGTGGATCAGCCCCAGCATTTT.